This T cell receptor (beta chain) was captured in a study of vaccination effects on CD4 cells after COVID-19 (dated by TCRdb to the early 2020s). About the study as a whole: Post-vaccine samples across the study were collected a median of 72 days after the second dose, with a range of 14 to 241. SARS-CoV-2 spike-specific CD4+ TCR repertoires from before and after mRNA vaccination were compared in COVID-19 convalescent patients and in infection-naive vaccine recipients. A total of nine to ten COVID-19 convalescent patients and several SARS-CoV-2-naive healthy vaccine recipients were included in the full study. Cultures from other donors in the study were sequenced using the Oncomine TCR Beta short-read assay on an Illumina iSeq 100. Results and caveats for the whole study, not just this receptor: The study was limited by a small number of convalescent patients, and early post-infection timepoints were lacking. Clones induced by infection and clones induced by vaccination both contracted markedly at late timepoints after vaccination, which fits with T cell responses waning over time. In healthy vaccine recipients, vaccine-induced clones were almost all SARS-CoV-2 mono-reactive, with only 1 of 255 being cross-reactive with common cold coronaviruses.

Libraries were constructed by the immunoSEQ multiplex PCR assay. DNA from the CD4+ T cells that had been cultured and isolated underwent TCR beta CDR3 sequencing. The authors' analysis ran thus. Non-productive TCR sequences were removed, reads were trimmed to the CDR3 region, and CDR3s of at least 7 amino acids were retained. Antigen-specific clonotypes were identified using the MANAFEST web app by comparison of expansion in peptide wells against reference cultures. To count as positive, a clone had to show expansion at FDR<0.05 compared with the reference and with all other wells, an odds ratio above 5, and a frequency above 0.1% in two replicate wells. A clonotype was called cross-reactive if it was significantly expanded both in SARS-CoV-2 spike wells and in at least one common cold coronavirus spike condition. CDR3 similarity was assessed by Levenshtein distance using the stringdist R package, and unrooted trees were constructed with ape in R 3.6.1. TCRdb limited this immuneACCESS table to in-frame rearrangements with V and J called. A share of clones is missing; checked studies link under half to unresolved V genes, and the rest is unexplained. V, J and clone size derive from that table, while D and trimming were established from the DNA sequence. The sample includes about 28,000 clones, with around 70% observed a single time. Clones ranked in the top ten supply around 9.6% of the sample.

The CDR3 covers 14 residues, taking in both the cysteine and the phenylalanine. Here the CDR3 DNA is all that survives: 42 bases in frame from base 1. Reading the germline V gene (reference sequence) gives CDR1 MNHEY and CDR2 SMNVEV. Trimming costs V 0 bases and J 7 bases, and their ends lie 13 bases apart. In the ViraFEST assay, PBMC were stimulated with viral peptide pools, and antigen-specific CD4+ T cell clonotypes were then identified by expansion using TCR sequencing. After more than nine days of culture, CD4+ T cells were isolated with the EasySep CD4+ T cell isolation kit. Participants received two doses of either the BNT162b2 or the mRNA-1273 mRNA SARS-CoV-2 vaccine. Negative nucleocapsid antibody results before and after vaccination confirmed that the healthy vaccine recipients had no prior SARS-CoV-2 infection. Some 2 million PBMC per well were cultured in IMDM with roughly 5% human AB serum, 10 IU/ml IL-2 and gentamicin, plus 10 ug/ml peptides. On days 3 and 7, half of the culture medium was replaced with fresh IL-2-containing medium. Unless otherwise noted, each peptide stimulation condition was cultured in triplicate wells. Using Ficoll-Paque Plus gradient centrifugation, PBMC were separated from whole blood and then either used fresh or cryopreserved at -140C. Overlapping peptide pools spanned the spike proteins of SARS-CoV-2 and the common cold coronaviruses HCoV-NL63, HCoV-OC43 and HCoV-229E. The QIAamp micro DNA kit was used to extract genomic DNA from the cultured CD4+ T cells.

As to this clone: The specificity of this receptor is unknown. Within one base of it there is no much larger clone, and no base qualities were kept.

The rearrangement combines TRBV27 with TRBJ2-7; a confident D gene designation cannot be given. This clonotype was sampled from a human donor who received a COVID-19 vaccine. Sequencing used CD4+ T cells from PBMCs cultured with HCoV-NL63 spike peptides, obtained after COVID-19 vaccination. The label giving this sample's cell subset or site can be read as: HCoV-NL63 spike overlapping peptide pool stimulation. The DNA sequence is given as TGTGCCAGCAGTTTATCAGGTACTGTGGTGGAGCAGTACTTC. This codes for CASSLSGTVVEQYF.